These 30 T cell receptor beta chains were all obtained from the same sample, sequenced in a study of blood T cell repertoires in COVID-19. Here immunoSEQ multiplex PCR was the method, and the copy in TCRdb shows in-frame clones only, minus some. The table records 140,000 to 150,000 clones, approximately 84% of them present only once. The sequencing sample was made of peripheral blood. These receptor sequences come from a human donor in a cohort sampled during active COVID-19.

The rearrangement links TRBV25-1 to TRBJ2-7; D is uncertain. V lost 1 base and J 0 bases, leaving 16 bases between the germline ends. The length of the CDR3 is 17 residues. Per germline, CDR1 MGHDK and CDR2 SYGVNS. The CDR3 nucleotides are TGTGCCAGCAGTGAATCTTCGACACCGACAAGCTCCTACGAGCAGTACGTC. Its protein product is CASSESSTPTSSYEQYV.

This chain links TRBV28 with TRBJ1-5; 7 nucleotides match TRBD1. In germline, CDR1 is MDHEN, CDR2 SYDVKM. Losses at the gene ends were 6 bases for V and 9 bases for J; bases not matched to a gene: 8. CDR3 length: 13 residues. The chain's CDR3 is CASSTGVGLPQHF. In nucleotides, the CDR3 is TGTGCCAGCAGCACAGGGGTTGGATTGCCCCAGCATTTT.

This clone came up many times. This sequence joins TRBV28 and TRBJ1-1; D not certain. Trimming removed 10 bases from V and 0 bases from J, with 9 bases in between. This CDR3 has 12 residues. CDR1 is MDHEN and CDR2 is SYDVKM in the germline V gene. CDR3 nucleotides: TGTGCCACCCTAACAGTGAACACTGAAGCTTTCTTT. Amino acid sequence: CATLTVNTEAFF.

This clone has more than one count but fewer than ten. The chain recombines TRBV11-2 with TRBJ2-2, with unresolved D. Germline V gene data show CDR1 as SGHAT and CDR2 as FQNNGV. This CDR3 has 14 amino acids. V lost 3 bases, J lost 4 bases, and 9 bases lay in between. CDR3 region: CASSFNFATGELFF. CDR3 DNA: TGTGCCAGCAGCTTTAACTTTGCCACCGGGGAGCTGTTTTTT.

The gene calls are TRBV5-1 and TRBJ1-3, with D maybe TRBD1 (5 bases). The CDR3 consists of 15 residues. The V gene's germline CDR1 is SGHRS and CDR2 YFSETQ. Deletions cut 4 bases from V and 8 bases from J, with 19 bases between. The CDR3 region has the DNA TGCGCCAGCAGCCCTACGGATCGTGGGGGGGACACCATATATTTT. Translation: CASSPTDRGGDTIYF.

The J gene is TRBJ2-1, the V gene TRBV7-3, with TRBD2 matching over 9 bases. The length of the CDR3 is 16 residues. After removal of 1 base from V and 4 bases from J, the junction contained 5 bases not matched to a gene. CDR1 is SGHTA, CDR2 FQGTGA, per germline. CDR3 protein: CASSLRLAGSYNEQFF. The CDR3 DNA is TGTGCCAGCAGCTTAAGGCTAGCGGGGTCTTACAATGAGCAGTTCTTC.

V usage is TRBV12-3 or TRBV12-4 and J usage is TRBJ2-5; D may be TRBD1 (5 bases). Trimming stripped 5 bases from V and 2 bases from J, with 9 bases between. The CDR3 sequence is 13 residues long. The CDR3 loop is CASSLDSQETQYF. The DNA of the CDR3 is TGTGCCAGCAGTCTAGACAGTCAAGAGACCCAGTACTTC.

This chain links TRBV9 with TRBJ2-1; 11 bases fit TRBD2. Looked up from germline, CDR1 is SGDLS and CDR2 is YYNGEE. With V trimmed by 4 bases and J by 2 bases, 8 bases remained unmatched. This CDR3 is 17 amino acids long. The CDR3 region is CASSSPSGRLAYNEQFF. CDR3 bases: TGTGCCAGCAGCTCACCTAGCGGGAGGCTGGCCTACAATGAGCAGTTCTTC.

This clone was detected a few times. The rearrangement uses TRBV5-1 and TRBJ1-2, with a tentative D call TRBD1 (5 bases). Trimming cost V 0 bases and J 4 bases, with 10 bases left between them. This CDR3 is 14 amino acids long. Per the germline V gene, CDR1 is SGHRS and CDR2 is YFSETQ. The DNA of the CDR3 is TGCGCCAGCAGCTTGGATGGGGGGAGCTATGGCTACACCTTC. It yields the protein CASSLDGGSYGYTF.

This chain links TRBV29-1 with TRBJ1-3, with D possibly matching TRBD1 (6 bases). The V and J ends lost 6 bases and 0 bases respectively, with 12 bases between them. Germline V gives CDR1 SQVTM, CDR2 ANQGSEA. The CDR3 extends over 14 amino acids. CDR3 sequence: CSVDDRSSGNTIYF. The CDR3 DNA is TGCAGCGTAGATGACAGGAGCTCTGGAAACACCATATATTTT.

The chain is built from TRBV5-6 and TRBJ2-5; a possible D gene is TRBD1 (5 bases). From germline, CDR1 is SGHDT and CDR2 YYEEEE. V lost 3 bases, J lost 10 bases, and 10 bases lay in between. This CDR3 region has 11 residues. CDR3 amino acids: CASSSGTGQYF. The CDR3 DNA sequence: TGTGCCAGCAGCTCCGGTACAGGCCAGTACTTC. Variable domain in full (rest from reference TRBV5-6 and TRBJ2-5): DAGVTQSPTHLIKTRGQQVTLRCSPKSGHDTVSWYQQALGQGPQFIFQYYEEEERQRGNFPDRFSGHQFPNYSSELNVNALLLGDSALYLCASSSGTGQYFGPGTRLLVL.

This chain links TRBV19 with TRBJ1-5; 7 nucleotides agree with TRBD1. CDR3 size: 17 residues. Trimming at V came to 4 bases and at J to 3 bases, leaving 12 bases not matched to a gene. Germline V CDR1 and CDR2: LNHDA, SQIVND (reference sequence). This CDR3 reads CASSRKRARGSNQPQHF. The DNA for the CDR3 is TGTGCCAGTAGTAGGAAGAGAGCCAGGGGGTCCAATCAGCCCCAGCATTTT.

The rearrangement joins TRBV19 to TRBJ2-5; D is unclear. Deletions cut 5 bases from V and 2 bases from J, with 18 bases between. Germline V lookup: CDR1 LNHDA, CDR2 SQIVND (reference sequence). The CDR3 totals 16 residues. The CDR3 region is CASSPRQATIQETQYF. The CDR3 coding sequence is TGTGCCAGTAGTCCCCGGCAGGCAACCATTCAAGAGACCCAGTACTTC.

V usage is TRBV19 and J usage is TRBJ2-3, with 7 nucleotides matching TRBD2. Germline V gene data show CDR1 as LNHDA and CDR2 as SQIVND (reference sequence). The CDR3 has 16 amino acids. The junction had 15 bases not matched to a gene; V was cut back by 7 bases and J by 5 bases. The CDR3 DNA reads TGTGCCAGTACCGATAGGCGGGCGGGGGAACAAGATACGCAGTATTTT. This sequence encodes CASTDRRAGEQDTQYF.

This sequence joins TRBV5-1 and TRBJ1-2; a possible D gene is TRBD1 (6 bases). Germline values: CDR1 SGHRS, CDR2 YFSETQ. This CDR3 is built from 14 residues. Trimming stripped 8 bases from V and 0 bases from J, with 14 bases between. CDR3 protein: CASHREPPNYGYTF. As DNA, the CDR3 is TGCGCCAGTCACAGGGAACCGCCTAACTATGGCTACACCTTC.

This chain joins TRBV11-2 and TRBJ1-1, with D hard to call. Germline CDR1 SGHAT, CDR2 FQNNGV. CDR3 length: 13 amino acids. Trimming removed 4 bases at V and 0 bases at J, with 6 bases between. The CDR3 is CASSSGMNTEAFF. CDR3 sequence (DNA): TGTGCCAGCAGCTCAGGCATGAACACTGAAGCTTTCTTT.

The genes are TRBV2 and TRBJ1-6; D possibly corresponds to TRBD1 (6 bases). V lost 6 bases, J lost 10 bases, and 10 bases lay in between. This CDR3 is 12 amino acids long. The germline V gene encodes CDR1 SNHLY and CDR2 FYNNEI. The CDR3 bases are TGTGCCAGCAGATGGGACAACTCACCCCTCCACTTT. It yields the protein CASRWDNSPLHF.

This chain links TRBV5-4 with TRBJ1-3; 7 bases agree with TRBD1. There are 16 residues in the CDR3. The germline gives CDR1 SGHNT, CDR2 YYREEE (reference sequence). The V and J ends lost 4 bases and 3 bases, in that order; junction bases with no gene match: 10. Here the CDR3 DNA reads TGTGCCAGCAGCAGCGGACAGGAGAGGATTGGAAACACCATATATTTT. Translated, it gives CASSSGQERIGNTIYF.

This clone has at least ten counts. The chain links TRBV2 to TRBJ2-1; 11 bases agree with TRBD2. The V gene end was trimmed by 0 bases and the J gene end by 6 bases; junction bases not matched to a gene: 4. From germline, CDR1 is SNHLY and CDR2 FYNNEI. This CDR3 contains 16 residues. The CDR3 spells CASSEALSGRANEQFF. The CDR3 DNA is TGTGCCAGCAGTGAAGCGCTTAGCGGGAGGGCCAATGAGCAGTTCTTC.

This chain links TRBV11-1 with TRBJ2-1; 7 nucleotides match TRBD2. Germline lookup yields CDR1 SGHAT and CDR2 FQDESV (reference sequence). This CDR3 has 13 amino acids. Trimming at V came to 0 bases and at J to 8 bases, leaving 1 base not matched to a gene. CDR3 protein: CASSLAREDEQFF. The CDR3 DNA reads TGTGCCAGCAGCTTAGCCCGGGAGGATGAGCAGTTCTTC. The full variable domain, its missing parts supplied by reference TRBV11-1 and TRBJ2-1, is EAEVAQSPRYKITEKSQAVAFWCDPISGHATLYWYRQILGQGPELLVQFQDESVVDDSQLPKDRFSAERLKGVDSTLKIQPAELGDSAMYLCASSLAREDEQFFGPGTRLTVL.

The V call is TRBV5-6, the J call TRBJ1-4; 9 bases match TRBD1. Germline CDR1 is SGHDT and CDR2 is YYEEEE. The CDR3 sequence is 16 residues long. J lost 7 bases, V lost 5 bases, and 12 bases had no gene match. In DNA, the CDR3 is TGTGCCAGCAGTTATACAGGGGGCGCTTTGACTGAAAAACTGTTTTTT. The encoded protein is CASSYTGGALTEKLFF.

The chain recombines TRBV5-4 with TRBJ1-2, with 9 positions matching TRBD1. The CDR3 spans 15 residues. CDR1 and CDR2 (germline): SGHNT, YYREEE (reference sequence). Trimming at V came to 4 bases and at J to 5 bases, leaving 9 bases not matched to a gene. The CDR3 region is CASSVAGQGPYGYTF. Written as DNA, the CDR3 is TGTGCCAGCAGCGTGGCTGGACAGGGGCCATATGGCTACACCTTC.

The J gene is TRBJ1-2, the V gene TRBV3-1 (or the pseudogene TRBV3-2); 12 bases are shared with TRBD1. This CDR3 has 16 residues. V was clipped by 1 base and J by 5 bases; unmatched bases: 5. Germline V lookup: CDR1 LGHDT, CDR2 YNNKEL (reference sequence). CDR3 loop: CASSQGWGQGAYGYTF. The DNA for the CDR3 is TGTGCCAGCAGCCAAGGGTGGGGACAGGGGGCTTATGGCTACACCTTC.

The chain recombines TRBV2 with TRBJ1-1; perhaps TRBD1 as D (5 bases). Germline-derived CDR1 and CDR2 are SNHLY and FYNNEI. Trimming took off 4 bases at V and 4 bases at J, with 13 bases between the two ends. This CDR3 is 14 amino acids long. The CDR3: CASSVRGVGTEAFF. In DNA, the CDR3 is TGTGCCAGCAGTGTTAGGGGCGTGGGCACTGAAGCTTTCTTT.

The J gene is TRBJ1-2, the V gene TRBV12-3 or TRBV12-4, with 9 positions matching TRBD1. The CDR3 sequence is 12 residues long. With 6 bases clipped from V and 7 bases from J, the junction kept 3 bases outside the gene matches. CDR3 region: CASRGQGSGYTF. CDR3 sequence (DNA): TGTGCCAGCAGAGGACAGGGGTCTGGCTACACCTTC.

The rearrangement links TRBV24-1 to TRBJ2-5; 8 nucleotides line up with TRBD2. V gave up 4 bases and J gave up 2 bases; unmatched junction bases: 11. The length of the CDR3 is 17 residues. CDR1 is KGHDR, CDR2 SFDVKD, per germline. DNA of the CDR3: TGTGCCACCAGTGACCCCGGGGGGGGCGGGGCACAAGAGACCCAGTACTTC. The encoded protein is CATSDPGGGGAQETQYF.

Only one count was recorded for this clone. This chain joins TRBV7-2 and TRBJ1-4; D is undetermined. Trimming took off 4 bases at V and 8 bases at J, with 11 bases between the two ends. CDR1 SGHTA and CDR2 FQGNSA come from the germline V gene. The CDR3 extends over 13 amino acids. The CDR3 here is CASSSTAGEKLFF. Written as DNA, the CDR3 is TGTGCCAGCAGCTCGACCGCGGGGGAAAAACTGTTTTTT.

The sample holds one count of this clone. The genes are TRBV12-3 or TRBV12-4 and TRBJ1-1; D is unclear. The CDR3 spans 13 residues. V shed 1 base and J shed 10 bases, with 13 bases lying between them. The chain's CDR3 is CASSLGATGIAFF. CDR3 nucleotide sequence: TGTGCCAGCAGTTTAGGAGCCACCGGGATAGCTTTCTTT.

The chain joins TRBV18 to TRBJ2-5, with 7 bases fitting TRBD2. CDR3 length: 15 amino acids. Germline V gives CDR1 KGHSH, CDR2 LQKENI. V lost 0 bases, J lost 7 bases, and 8 bases stayed unmatched. The CDR3 sequence is CASSPPIGGGGTQYF. The CDR3 nucleotides read TGTGCCAGCTCACCACCTATCGGCGGCGGGGGGACCCAGTACTTC.

This rearrangement joins TRBV5-1 to TRBJ2-2; tentatively, D is TRBD1 (6 bases). Germline loops: CDR1 SGHRS, CDR2 YFSETQ. V lost 0 bases, J lost 13 bases, and 19 bases lay in between. There are 15 residues in the CDR3. CDR3 region: CASSLEQGEHRSLFF. CDR3 sequence (DNA): TGCGCCAGCAGCTTGGAACAGGGAGAACACCGTTCGCTGTTTTTT.